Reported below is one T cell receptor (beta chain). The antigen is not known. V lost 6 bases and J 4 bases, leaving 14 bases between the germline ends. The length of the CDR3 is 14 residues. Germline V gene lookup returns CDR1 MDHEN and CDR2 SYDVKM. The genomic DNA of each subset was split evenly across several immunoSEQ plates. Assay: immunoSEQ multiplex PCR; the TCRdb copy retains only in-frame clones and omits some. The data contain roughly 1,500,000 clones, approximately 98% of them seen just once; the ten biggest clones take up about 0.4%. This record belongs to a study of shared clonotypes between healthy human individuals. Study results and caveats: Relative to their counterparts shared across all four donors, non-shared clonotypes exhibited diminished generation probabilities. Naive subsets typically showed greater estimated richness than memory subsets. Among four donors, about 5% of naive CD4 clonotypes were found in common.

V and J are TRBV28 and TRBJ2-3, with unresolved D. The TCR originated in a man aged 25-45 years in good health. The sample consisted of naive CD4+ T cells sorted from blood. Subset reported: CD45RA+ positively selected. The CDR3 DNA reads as TGTGCCAGCAGAGACCTGATAAGGGCAGATACGCAGTATTTT. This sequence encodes CASRDLIRADTQYF.